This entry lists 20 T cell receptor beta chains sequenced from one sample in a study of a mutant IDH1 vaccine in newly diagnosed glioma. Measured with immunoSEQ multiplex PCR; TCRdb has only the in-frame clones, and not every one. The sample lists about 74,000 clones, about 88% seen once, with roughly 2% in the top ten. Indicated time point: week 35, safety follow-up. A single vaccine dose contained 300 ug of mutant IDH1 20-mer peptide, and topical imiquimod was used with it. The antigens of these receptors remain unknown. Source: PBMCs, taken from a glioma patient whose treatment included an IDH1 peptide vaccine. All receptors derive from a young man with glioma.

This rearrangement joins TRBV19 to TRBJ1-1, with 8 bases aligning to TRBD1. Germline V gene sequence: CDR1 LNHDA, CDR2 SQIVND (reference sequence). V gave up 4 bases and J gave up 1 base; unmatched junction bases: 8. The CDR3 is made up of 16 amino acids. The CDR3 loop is CASSTPGGRGNTEAFF. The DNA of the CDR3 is TGTGCCAGTAGTACGCCAGGGGGCCGGGGGAACACTGAAGCTTTCTTT.

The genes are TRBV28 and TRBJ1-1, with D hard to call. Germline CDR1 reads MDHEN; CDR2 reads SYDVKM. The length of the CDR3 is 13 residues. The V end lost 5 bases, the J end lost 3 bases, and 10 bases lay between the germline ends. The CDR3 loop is CASSPPVYTEAFF. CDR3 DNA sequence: TGTGCCAGCAGTCCACCCGTATACACTGAAGCTTTCTTT.

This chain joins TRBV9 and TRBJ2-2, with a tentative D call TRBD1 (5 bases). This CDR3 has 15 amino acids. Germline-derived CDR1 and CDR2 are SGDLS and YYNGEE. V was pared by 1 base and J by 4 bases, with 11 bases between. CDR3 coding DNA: TGTGCCAGCAGCGTACAGGGCAGAACCACCGGGGAGCTGTTTTTT. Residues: CASSVQGRTTGELFF.

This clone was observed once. CDR3 loop: CASIPPPGKFRSSPLHF. The CDR3 nucleotides read TGTGCCAGCATTCCCCCCCCCGGTAAGTTTAGGAGTTCACCCCTCCACTTT. The rearrangement joins TRBV25-1 to TRBJ1-6; D ambiguous. With 7 bases removed from V and 9 bases from J, the gap between germline ends came to 25 bases. Germline lookup yields CDR1 MGHDK and CDR2 SYGVNS. CDR3 length equals 17 residues.

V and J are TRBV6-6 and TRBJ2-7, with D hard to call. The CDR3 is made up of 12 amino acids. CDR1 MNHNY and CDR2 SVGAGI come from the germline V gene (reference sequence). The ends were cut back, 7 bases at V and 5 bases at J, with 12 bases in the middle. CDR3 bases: TGTGCCAGCAAGTCGCCGGGTAACGAGCAGTACTTC. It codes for CASKSPGNEQYF.

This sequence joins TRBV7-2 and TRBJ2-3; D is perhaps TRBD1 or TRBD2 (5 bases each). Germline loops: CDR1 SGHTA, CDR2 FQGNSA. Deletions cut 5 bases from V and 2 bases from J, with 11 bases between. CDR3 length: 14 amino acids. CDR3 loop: CASSRDGTTDTQYF. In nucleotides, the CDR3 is TGTGCCAGCAGCCGGGACGGGACCACAGATACGCAGTATTTT. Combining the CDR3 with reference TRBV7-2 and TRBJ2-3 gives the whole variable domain GAGVSQSPSNKVTEKGKDVELRCDPISGHTALYWYRQSLGQGLEFLIYFQGNSAPDKSGLPSDRFSAERTGGSVSTLTIQRTQQEDSAVYLCASSRDGTTDTQYFGPGTRLTVL.

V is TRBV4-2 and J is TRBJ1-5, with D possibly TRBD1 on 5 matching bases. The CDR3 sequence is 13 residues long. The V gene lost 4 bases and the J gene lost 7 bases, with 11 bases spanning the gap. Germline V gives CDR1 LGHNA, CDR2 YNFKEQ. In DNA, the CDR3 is TGTGCCAGCAGCCGGGACGGAGGACAGCCCCAGCATTTT. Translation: CASSRDGGQPQHF.

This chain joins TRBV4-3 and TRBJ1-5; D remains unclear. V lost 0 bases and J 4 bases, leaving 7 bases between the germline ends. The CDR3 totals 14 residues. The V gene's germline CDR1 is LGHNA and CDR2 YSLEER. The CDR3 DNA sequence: TGCGCCAGCAGCCAAGATCGGGTAAATCAGCCCCAGCATTTT. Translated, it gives CASSQDRVNQPQHF.

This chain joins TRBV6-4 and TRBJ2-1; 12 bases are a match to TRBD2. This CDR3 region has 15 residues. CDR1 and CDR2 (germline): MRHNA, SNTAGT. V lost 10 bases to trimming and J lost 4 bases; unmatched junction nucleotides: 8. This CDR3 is CATRATSGSYNEQFF. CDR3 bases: TGTGCCACCCGAGCGACTAGCGGGAGTTACAATGAGCAGTTCTTC.

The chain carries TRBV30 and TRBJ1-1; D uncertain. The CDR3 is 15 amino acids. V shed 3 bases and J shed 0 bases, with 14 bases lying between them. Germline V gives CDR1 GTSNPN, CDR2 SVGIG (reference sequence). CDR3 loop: CAWSGLGKVNTEAFF. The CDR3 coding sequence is TGTGCCTGGAGCGGTCTAGGTAAGGTGAACACTGAAGCTTTCTTT. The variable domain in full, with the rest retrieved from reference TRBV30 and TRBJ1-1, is SQTIHQWPATLVQPVGSPLSLECTVEGTSNPNLYWYRQAAGRGLQLLFYSVGIGQISSEVPQNLSASRPQDRQFILSSKKLLLSDSGFYLCAWSGLGKVNTEAFFGQGTRLTVV.

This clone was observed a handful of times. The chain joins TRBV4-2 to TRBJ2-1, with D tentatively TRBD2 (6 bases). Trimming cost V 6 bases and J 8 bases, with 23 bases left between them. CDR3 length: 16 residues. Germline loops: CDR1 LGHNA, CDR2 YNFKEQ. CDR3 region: CASSTTLRRGVDEQFF. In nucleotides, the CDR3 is TGTGCCAGCAGTACAACTCTACGGAGGGGAGTGGATGAGCAGTTCTTC.

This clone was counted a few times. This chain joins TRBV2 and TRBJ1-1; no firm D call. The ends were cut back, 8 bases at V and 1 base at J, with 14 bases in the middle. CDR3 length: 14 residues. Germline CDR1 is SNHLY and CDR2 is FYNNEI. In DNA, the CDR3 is TGTGCCAGCTGTGTCGAATCGGGGAACACTGAAGCTTTCTTT. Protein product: CASCVESGNTEAFF.

CDR3 residues: CASTKPGGMNTEAFF. In nucleotides, the CDR3 is TGTGCCAGCACCAAACCGGGCGGTATGAACACTGAAGCTTTCTTT. The chain combines TRBV7-2 with TRBJ1-1; D unresolved. The CDR3 has 15 residues. V dropped 7 bases and J dropped 0 bases, with 15 bases sitting between them. Germline values: CDR1 SGHTA, CDR2 FQGNSA.

The CDR3 here is CASSPMDGSYEQYF. DNA of the CDR3: TGCGCCAGCAGCCCTATGGACGGAAGTTACGAGCAGTACTTC. The chain recombines TRBV5-1 with TRBJ2-7; the D is unclear. Germline CDR1 is SGHRS and CDR2 is YFSETQ. This CDR3 is built from 14 residues. The V gene lost 4 bases and the J gene lost 4 bases, with 15 bases spanning the gap.

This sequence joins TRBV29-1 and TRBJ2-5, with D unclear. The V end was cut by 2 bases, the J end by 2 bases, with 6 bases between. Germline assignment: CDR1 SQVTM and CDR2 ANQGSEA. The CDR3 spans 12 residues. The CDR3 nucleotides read TGCAGCGTTGAAAAGAGTCAAGAGACCCAGTACTTC. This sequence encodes CSVEKSQETQYF.

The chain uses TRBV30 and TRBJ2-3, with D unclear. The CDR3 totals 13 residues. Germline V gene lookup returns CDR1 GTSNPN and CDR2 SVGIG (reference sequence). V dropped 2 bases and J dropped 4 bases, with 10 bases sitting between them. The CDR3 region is CAWSFRGPDTQYF. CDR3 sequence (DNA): TGTGCCTGGAGTTTCAGAGGTCCAGATACGCAGTATTTT.

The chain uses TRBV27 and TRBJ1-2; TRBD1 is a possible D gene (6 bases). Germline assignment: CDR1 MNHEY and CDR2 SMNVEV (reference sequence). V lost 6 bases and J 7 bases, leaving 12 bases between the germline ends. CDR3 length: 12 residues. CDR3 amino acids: CASRSGESGYTF. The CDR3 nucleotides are TGTGCCAGCAGGTCAGGGGAGAGTGGCTACACCTTC.

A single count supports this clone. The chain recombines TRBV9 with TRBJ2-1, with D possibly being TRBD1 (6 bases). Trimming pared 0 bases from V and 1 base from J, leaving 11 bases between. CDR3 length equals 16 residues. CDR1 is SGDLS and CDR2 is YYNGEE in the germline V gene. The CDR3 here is CASSVDTTGSYNEQFF. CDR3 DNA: TGTGCCAGCAGCGTAGATACCACAGGGTCCTACAATGAGCAGTTCTTC.

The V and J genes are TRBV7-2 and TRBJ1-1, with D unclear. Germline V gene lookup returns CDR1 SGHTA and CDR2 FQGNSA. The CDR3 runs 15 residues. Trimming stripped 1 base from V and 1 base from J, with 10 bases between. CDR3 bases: TGTGCCAGCAGCTTAGGTGCAGCGACGAACACTGAAGCTTTCTTT. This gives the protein CASSLGAATNTEAFF.

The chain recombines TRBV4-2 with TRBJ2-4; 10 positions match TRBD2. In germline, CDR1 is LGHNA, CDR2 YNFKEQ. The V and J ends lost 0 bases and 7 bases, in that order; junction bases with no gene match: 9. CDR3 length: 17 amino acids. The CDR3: CASSQDRTSGRLNIQYF. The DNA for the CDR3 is TGTGCCAGCAGCCAAGATCGGACTAGCGGCCGACTGAACATTCAGTACTTC.